The 31 T cell receptor beta chains below all came from one sample that was sequenced in a study of regulatory T cells in long-lasting Graves disease. This sample's time point: newly diagnosed GD, antithyroid drugs for less than 3 months. With RNA extracted from PBMCs as input, the TCR library was made. Building the TCR beta libraries relied on iRepertoire HTBI primers, and CDR3 regions underwent Arm-PCR. Using its own MiXCR run on the multiplex PCR reads, TCRdb lists one record per CDR3 protein. The profile shows about 430,000 distinct CDR3 sequences, about 15% of them singletons. These data were also filed under a second study, of T cells in Graves' hyperthyroidism and ophthalmopathy.

Sequencing was performed on peripheral blood mononuclear cells (PBMCs), taken at new diagnosis, from a patient treated with antithyroid drugs. The origin of the receptors is a woman aged 40 to 55 with Graves disease.

This clonotype was observed many times. Here the CDR3 reads CASSFPLPRDYSYNEQFF. The CDR3 DNA is TGTGCCAGCAGCTTTCCCCTCCCCCGGGACTATTCCTACAATGAGCAGTTCTTC. The genes are TRBV11-3 and TRBJ2-1, with 7 positions matching TRBD2. Trimming took 3 bases from V and 1 from J; bases not matched to a gene: 12. Germline-derived CDR1 and CDR2 are SGHNT and YENEEA. This CDR3 has 18 residues.

The J gene is TRBJ2-7, the V gene TRBV5-6, with 8 bases identical to TRBD2. V shed 4 bases, J shed 1 base, and the junction held 4 bases outside the gene matches. CDR3 length: 14 amino acids. The germline gives CDR1 SGHDT, CDR2 YYEEEE. The CDR3 region is CASSKLAESYEQYF. CDR3 DNA sequence: TGTGCCAGCAGCAAACTAGCGGAGTCCTACGAGCAGTACTTC. The whole variable domain, remainder taken from reference TRBV5-6 and TRBJ2-7, is DAGVTQSPTHLIKTRGQQVTLRCSPKSGHDTVSWYQQALGQGPQFIFQYYEEEERQRGNFPDRFSGHQFPNYSSELNVNALLLGDSALYLCASSKLAESYEQYFGPGTRLTVT.

The rearrangement joins TRBV19 to TRBJ1-3; D ambiguous. V dropped 3 bases and J dropped 4 bases, with 1 base sitting between them. CDR3 length: 11 amino acids. From germline, CDR1 is LNHDA and CDR2 SQIVND (reference sequence). Here the CDR3 DNA reads TGTGCCAGTAGTATCGGAAACACCATATATTTT. It is translated as CASSIGNTIYF. The variable domain in full, with the rest retrieved from reference TRBV19 and TRBJ1-3, is DGGITQSPKYLFRKEGQNVTLSCEQNLNHDAMYWYRQDPGQGLRLIYYSQIVNDFQKGDIAEGYSVSREKKESFPLTVTSAQKNPTAFYLCASSIGNTIYFGEGSWLTVV.

This clonotype was recorded many times. This chain joins TRBV7-8 and TRBJ2-3, with 7 bases identical to TRBD1. The V gene end was trimmed by 0 bases and the J gene end by 0 bases; junction bases not matched to a gene: 6. From germline, CDR1 is SGHVS and CDR2 FQNEAQ. The CDR3 has 17 amino acids. The chain's CDR3 is CASSLANRGTSTDTQYF. CDR3 nucleotide sequence: TGTGCCAGCAGCTTAGCCAACAGGGGCACTAGCACAGATACGCAGTATTTT.

V gene TRBV20-1 combines with J gene TRBJ1-1; D possibly corresponds to TRBD1 (6 bases). The CDR3 is made up of 15 amino acids. Germline V gene sequence: CDR1 DFQATT, CDR2 SNEGSKA (reference sequence). V lost 6 bases to trimming and J lost 1 base, with 18 bases between them. Here the CDR3 reads CSAPSPDRPNTEAFF. The CDR3 DNA reads as TGCAGTGCCCCTTCCCCCGACAGGCCGAACACTGAAGCTTTCTTT.

This clonotype was seen just once. This rearrangement joins TRBV7-3 to TRBJ2-1; TRBD2 agrees at 8 bases. Germline CDR1 is SGHTA and CDR2 is FQGTGA. The CDR3 covers 15 residues. The ends lost 2 bases at V and 6 bases at J; junction bases unmatched: 6. The CDR3 spells CASSLFGLAGNEQFF. CDR3 coding DNA: TGTGCCAGCAGCTTATTCGGACTAGCTGGCAATGAGCAGTTCTTC. The entire variable domain, with the rest obtained from reference TRBV7-3 and TRBJ2-1, is as follows: GAGVSQTPSNKVTEKGKYVELRCDPISGHTALYWYRQSLGQGPEFLIYFQGTGAADDSGLPNDRFFAVRPEGSVSTLKIQRTERGDSAVYLCASSLFGLAGNEQFFGPGTRLTVL.

This clonotype appeared many times. The genes are TRBV7-3 and TRBJ2-1; weak D call: TRBD2 (6 bases). V lost 5 bases, J lost 5 bases, and 10 bases lay in between. Germline V gene sequence: CDR1 SGHTA, CDR2 FQGTGA. The CDR3 contains 13 residues. The CDR3 reads CASSVTRNNEQFF. The DNA for the CDR3 is TGTGCCAGCAGCGTGACTAGAAACAATGAGCAGTTCTTC.

This clonotype was detected many times. This chain uses TRBV2 with TRBJ2-3; the match to TRBD2 covers 10 bases. This CDR3 spans 13 amino acids. Germline values: CDR1 SNHLY, CDR2 FYNNEI. V gave up 6 bases and J gave up 5 bases; unmatched junction bases: 2. The CDR3 DNA is TGTGCCAGCAGAAGACTAGCGGGAGATACGCAGTATTTT. This encodes CASRRLAGDTQYF.

This clonotype was counted at least ten times. The chain is built from TRBV12-3 or TRBV12-4 and TRBJ2-7, with a tentative D call TRBD2 (6 bases). This CDR3 has 15 amino acids. Trimming removed 2 bases from V and 6 bases from J, with 17 bases in between. The CDR3 DNA reads TGTGCCAGCAGTTTATTAGGAGGGAGGTCCGCCGAGCAGTACTTC. Its protein is CASSLLGGRSAEQYF.

The chain joins TRBV4-1 to TRBJ2-7, with D maybe TRBD1 (5 bases). Germline-derived CDR1 and CDR2 are MGHRA and YSYEKL. The V gene lost 3 bases and the J gene lost 9 bases, with 15 bases spanning the gap. The CDR3 totals 13 residues. The CDR3 region is CASSQGLFSRQYF. The CDR3 nucleotides are TGCGCCAGCAGCCAGGGGCTTTTCAGCCGGCAGTACTTC.

This clonotype was recorded many times. The chain carries TRBV28 and TRBJ1-5; 8 bases fit TRBD1. Germline CDR1 reads MDHEN; CDR2 reads SYDVKM. The CDR3 contains 17 residues. The V gene end was trimmed by 3 bases and the J gene end by 0 bases; junction bases not matched to a gene: 7. The CDR3 spells CASSFEQGAYSNQPQHF. The CDR3 nucleotides are TGTGCCAGCAGTTTCGAGCAGGGGGCATATAGCAATCAGCCCCAGCATTTT.

This clonotype was seen repeatedly, ten times or more. This chain connects TRBV5-1 to TRBJ2-7, with TRBD1 identical over 7 bases. Germline V gives CDR1 SGHRS, CDR2 YFSETQ. The CDR3 runs 14 residues. V shed 4 bases and J 3 bases; nucleotides not matched to a gene: 7. The CDR3 is CASSITTGIYEQYF. As DNA, the CDR3 is TGCGCCAGCAGCATAACGACAGGGATCTACGAGCAGTACTTC.

The chain recombines TRBV18 with TRBJ2-1; 8 bases map to TRBD1. Germline V gene lookup returns CDR1 KGHSH and CDR2 LQKENI. J was trimmed by 3 bases and V by 2 bases; bases with no gene match: 6. The CDR3 consists of 16 residues. The CDR3 DNA follows: TGTGCCAGCTCACCAAGTCAGGGGGCATACTACAATGAGCAGTTCTTC. This sequence encodes CASSPSQGAYYNEQFF.

A few counts support this clonotype. The chain has TRBV24-1 and TRBJ2-2; D not certain. Germline CDR1 is KGHDR and CDR2 is SFDVKD. The CDR3 contains 14 residues. Trimming removed 9 bases at V and 1 base at J, with 11 bases between. In nucleotides, the CDR3 is TGTGCCACCTCAAGAGAGCGGAACACCGGGGAGCTGTTTTTT. Its protein product is CATSRERNTGELFF.

This clonotype was found many times. The chain links TRBV27 to TRBJ2-1, with 7 bases matching TRBD1. The V gene end was trimmed by 6 bases and the J gene end by 12 bases; junction bases not matched to a gene: 11. Germline CDR1 reads MNHEY; CDR2 reads SMNVEV (reference sequence). The CDR3 covers 13 residues. For the CDR3, the DNA is TGTGCCAGCAGGGCAGGGACAGCCGCTCGGCAGTTCTTC. It encodes CASRAGTAARQFF.

This clonotype was counted a few times. The chain employs TRBV14 and TRBJ1-1, with D tentatively TRBD1 (5 bases). The CDR3 is 16 residues long. V lost 1 base and J 0 bases, leaving 12 bases between the germline ends. CDR1 is SGHDN, CDR2 FVKESK, per germline. CDR3 sequence reads: CASSQGLQVMNTEAFF. The CDR3 nucleotides are TGTGCCAGCAGCCAAGGCCTACAGGTCATGAACACTGAAGCTTTCTTT. The variable domain in full, with the rest retrieved from reference TRBV14 and TRBJ1-1, is EAGVTQFPSHSVIEKGQTVTLRCDPISGHDNLYWYRRVMGKEIKFLLHFVKESKQDESGMPNNRFLAERTGGTYSTLKVQPAELEDSGVYFCASSQGLQVMNTEAFFGQGTRLTVV.

This clonotype was counted at least ten times. This chain connects TRBV7-9 to TRBJ2-7, with TRBD1 identical over 7 bases. The CDR3 runs 15 residues. V shed 5 bases, J shed 4 bases, and the junction held 11 bases outside the gene matches. Germline V gene data show CDR1 as SEHNR and CDR2 as FQNEAQ (reference sequence). The CDR3 protein is CASSAHSKGAYEQYF. The CDR3 DNA sequence: TGTGCCAGCAGCGCCCATAGTAAGGGGGCGTACGAGCAGTACTTC.

This clonotype was recorded a few times. The rearrangement joins TRBV6-1 to TRBJ2-7, with D possibly matching TRBD1 (6 bases). The germline gives CDR1 MNHNS, CDR2 SASEGT. The CDR3 is made up of 14 amino acids. V dropped 5 bases and J dropped 1 base, with 12 bases sitting between them. DNA of the CDR3: TGTGCCAGCAGTAAACGGACAGAATCCTACGAGCAGTACTTC. Its translation is CASSKRTESYEQYF.

The chain employs TRBV5-1 and TRBJ2-7; D perhaps matches TRBD1 (6 bases). Germline V gene lookup returns CDR1 SGHRS and CDR2 YFSETQ. This CDR3 is 12 amino acids long. Trimming pared 2 bases from V and 5 bases from J, leaving 8 bases between. The CDR3 is CASSFRDNEQYF. In nucleotides, the CDR3 is TGCGCCAGCAGCTTCCGGGACAACGAGCAGTACTTC.

This clonotype was seen ten or more times. The V and J genes are TRBV9 and TRBJ1-1, with a weak D call TRBD1 (5 bases). This CDR3 is built from 20 residues. The V end was cut by 3 bases, the J end by 0 bases, with 27 bases between. CDR1 is SGDLS, CDR2 YYNGEE, per germline. CDR3 sequence reads: CASSATGWVQRGSMNTEAFF. CDR3 nucleotide sequence: TGTGCCAGCAGCGCAACGGGATGGGTCCAAAGGGGAAGTATGAACACTGAAGCTTTCTTT. The full variable domain, its missing parts supplied by reference TRBV9 and TRBJ1-1, is DSGVTQTPKHLITATGQRVTLRCSPRSGDLSVYWYQQSLDQGLQFLIQYYNGEERAKGNILERFSAQQFPDLHSELNLSSLELGDSALYFCASSATGWVQRGSMNTEAFFGQGTRLTVV.

CDR3 in amino acids: CASSRDSPITGYTF. The CDR3 DNA reads TGTGCCAGCAGCCGGGACAGCCCAATAACTGGCTACACCTTC. V gene TRBV28 combines with J gene TRBJ1-2; 7 bases fit TRBD1. The germline CDR1 and CDR2 sequences are MDHEN and SYDVKM. CDR3 length: 14 amino acids. Trimming at V came to 6 bases and at J to 7 bases, leaving 11 bases not matched to a gene.

This clonotype was counted ten times or more. This sequence joins TRBV28 and TRBJ2-2; TRBD2 matches 9 bases. V lost 5 bases, J lost 6 bases, and 10 bases stayed unmatched. This CDR3 comprises 16 residues. Germline-derived CDR1 and CDR2 are MDHEN and SYDVKM. The CDR3: CASSALGLALSGELFF. The DNA of the CDR3 is TGTGCCAGCAGTGCCTTGGGACTAGCACTCTCCGGGGAGCTGTTTTTT.

The J gene is TRBJ1-2, the V gene TRBV5-5; 8 nucleotides match TRBD1. The CDR3 runs 15 residues. V dropped 3 bases and J dropped 6; count of bases not matched to a gene: 10. Germline assignment: CDR1 SGHKS and CDR2 YYEKEE (reference sequence). CDR3: CASSSGQGRPHGYTF. The CDR3 DNA reads as TGTGCCAGCAGCTCCGGACAGGGAAGGCCCCATGGCTACACCTTC.

On this clonotype: A much larger clone lies one base from this, so it may be a read error. This rearrangement joins TRBV11-3 to TRBJ1-2, with a tentative D call TRBD1 (5 bases). V was trimmed by 9 bases and J by 3 bases, leaving 17 bases between them. The CDR3 totals 14 residues. The germline gives CDR1 SGHNT, CDR2 YENEEA. The CDR3 region is CASSRGFGDYGYTF. The DNA of the CDR3 is TGTGCCAGTAGCCGGGGCTTTGGGGACTATGGCTACACCTTC.

This clonotype has a count of ten or more. This rearrangement joins TRBV20-1 to TRBJ2-3; 7 nucleotides agree with TRBD2. The CDR3 is 15 residues long. Per germline, CDR1 DFQATT and CDR2 SNEGSKA (reference sequence). The J segment lost 4 bases and the V segment lost 0 bases, leaving 7 bases of the junction unmatched. CDR3 protein: CSARDGGGTSDTQYF. The CDR3 nucleotides read TGCAGTGCTAGAGATGGCGGGGGAACTTCAGATACGCAGTATTTT.

The chain employs TRBV7-9 and TRBJ2-5, with D unresolved. Trimming left V 5 bases short and J 5 bases short, with 15 bases between. The CDR3 runs 14 residues. CDR1 is SEHNR and CDR2 is FQNEAQ in the germline V gene (reference sequence). CDR3 protein: CASSLRAPRETQYF. The CDR3 nucleotides are TGTGCCAGCAGCCTCCGGGCCCCGAGGGAGACCCAGTACTTC. The full variable domain, with the rest looked up from reference TRBV7-9 and TRBJ2-5, is DTGVSQNPRHKITKRGQNVTFRCDPISEHNRLYWYRQTLGQGPEFLTYFQNEAQLEKSRLLSDRFSAERPKGSFSTLEIQRTEQGDSAMYLCASSLRAPRETQYFGPGTRLLVL.

This clonotype appeared many times. V is TRBV11-2 and J is TRBJ2-3; 9 nucleotides match TRBD2. Trimming at V came to 0 bases and at J to 0 bases, leaving 1 base not matched to a gene. Germline values: CDR1 SGHAT, CDR2 FQNNGV. This CDR3 comprises 16 residues. CDR3 in DNA: TGTGCCAGCAGCTTAGAACTAGCGGGTAGCACAGATACGCAGTATTTT. This sequence encodes CASSLELAGSTDTQYF. Complete variable domain (other parts from reference TRBV11-2 and TRBJ2-3): EAGVAQSPRYKIIEKRQSVAFWCNPISGHATLYWYQQILGQGPKLLIQFQNNGVVDDSQLPKDRFSAERLKGVDSTLKIQPAKLEDSAVYLCASSLELAGSTDTQYFGPGTRLTVL.

For this clonotype: Since a much larger clone is just one base distant, this may be a read error. The chain recombines TRBV20-1 with TRBJ2-1; 9 nucleotides align to TRBD1. This CDR3 spans 16 amino acids. CDR1 is DFQATT, CDR2 SNEGSKA, per germline (reference sequence). In DNA, the CDR3 is TGCAGTGCCTCGATAGAGGGGACAGGGTATTTGGATGAGCAGTGCTTC. Translating gives CSASIEGTGYLDEQCF.

This clonotype has at least ten counts. J is TRBJ2-7 and V is TRBV3-1; 12 nucleotides align to TRBD1. CDR3 size: 15 residues. The ends lost 5 bases at V and 6 bases at J; junction bases unmatched: 8. Germline V gives CDR1 LGHDT, CDR2 YNNKEL (reference sequence). The chain's CDR3 is CASSASGTGGGEQYF. The CDR3 nucleotides read TGTGCCAGCAGCGCCTCCGGGACAGGGGGCGGCGAGCAGTACTTC.

Only a few counts were recorded for this clonotype. The rearrangement links TRBV27 to TRBJ2-4, with D hard to call. CDR1 and CDR2 (germline): MNHEY, SMNVEV (reference sequence). The CDR3 is made up of 14 amino acids. The ends were cut back, 0 bases at V and 2 bases at J, with 5 bases in the middle. The CDR3 DNA sequence: TGTGCCAGCAGTTTATCTCGGACCAAAAACATTCAGTACTTC. Encoded protein: CASSLSRTKNIQYF.

This clonotype was counted ten times or more. The chain joins TRBV7-2 to TRBJ1-6; 9 positions agree with TRBD1. The CDR3 consists of 14 residues. In germline, CDR1 is SGHTA, CDR2 FQGNSA. The V gene end was trimmed by 0 bases and the J gene end by 14 bases; junction bases not matched to a gene: 5. The CDR3 spells CASSLAGDRVALHF. As DNA, the CDR3 is TGTGCCAGCAGCTTAGCCGGGGACAGGGTGGCCCTCCACTTT. The full variable domain, in which reference TRBV7-2 and TRBJ1-6 provide the parts outside the CDR3, is GAGVSQSPSNKVTEKGKDVELRCDPISGHTALYWYRQSLGQGLEFLIYFQGNSAPDKSGLPSDRFSAERTGGSVSTLTIQRTQQEDSAVYLCASSLAGDRVALHFGNGTRLTVT.